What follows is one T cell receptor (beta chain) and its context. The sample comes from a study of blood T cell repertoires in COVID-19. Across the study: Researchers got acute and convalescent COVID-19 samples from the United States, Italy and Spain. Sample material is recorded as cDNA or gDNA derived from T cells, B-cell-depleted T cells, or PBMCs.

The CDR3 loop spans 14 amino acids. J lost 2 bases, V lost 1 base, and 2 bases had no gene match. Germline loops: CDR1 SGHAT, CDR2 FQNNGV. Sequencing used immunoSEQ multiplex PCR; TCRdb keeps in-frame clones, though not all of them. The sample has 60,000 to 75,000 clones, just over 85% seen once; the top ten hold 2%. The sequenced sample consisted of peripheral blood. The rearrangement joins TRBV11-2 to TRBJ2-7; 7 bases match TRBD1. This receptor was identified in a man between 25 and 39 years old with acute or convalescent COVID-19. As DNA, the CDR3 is TGTGCCAGCAGCTTAGGTCAGGGGGCCTACGAGCAGTACTTC. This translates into CASSLGQGAYEQYF.